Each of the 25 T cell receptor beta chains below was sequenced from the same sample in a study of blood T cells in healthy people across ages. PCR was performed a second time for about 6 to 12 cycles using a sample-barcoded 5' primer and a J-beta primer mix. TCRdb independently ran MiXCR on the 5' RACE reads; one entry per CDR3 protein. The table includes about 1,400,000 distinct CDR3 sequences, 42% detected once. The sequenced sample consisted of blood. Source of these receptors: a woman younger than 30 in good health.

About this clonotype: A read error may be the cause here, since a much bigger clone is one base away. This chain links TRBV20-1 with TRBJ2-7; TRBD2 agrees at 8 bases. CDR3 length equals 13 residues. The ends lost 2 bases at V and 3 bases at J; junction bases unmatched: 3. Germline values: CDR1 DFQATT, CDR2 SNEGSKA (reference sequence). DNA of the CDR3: TGCAGTGCTAGACGAGCGGGAGTCTACGAGCAGTACTTC. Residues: CSARRAGVYEQYF.

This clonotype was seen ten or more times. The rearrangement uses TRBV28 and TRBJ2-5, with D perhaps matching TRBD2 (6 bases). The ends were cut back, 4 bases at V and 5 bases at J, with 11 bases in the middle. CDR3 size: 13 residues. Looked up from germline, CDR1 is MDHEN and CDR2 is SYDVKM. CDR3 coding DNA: TGTGCCAGCAGTTCGACGGGGGAGGAGACCCAGTACTTC. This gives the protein CASSSTGEETQYF.

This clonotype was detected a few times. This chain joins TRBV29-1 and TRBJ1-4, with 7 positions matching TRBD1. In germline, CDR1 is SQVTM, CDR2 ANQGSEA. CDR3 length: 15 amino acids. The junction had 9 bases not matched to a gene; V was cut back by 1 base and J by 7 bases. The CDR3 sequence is CSVEATQGRREKLFF. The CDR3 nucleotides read TGCAGCGTTGAAGCTACACAGGGGAGGCGTGAAAAACTGTTTTTT.

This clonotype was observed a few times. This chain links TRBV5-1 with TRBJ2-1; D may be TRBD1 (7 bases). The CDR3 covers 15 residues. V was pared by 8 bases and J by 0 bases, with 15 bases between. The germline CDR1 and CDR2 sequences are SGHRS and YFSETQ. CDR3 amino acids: CASQGGGVSYNEQFF. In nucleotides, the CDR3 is TGCGCCAGTCAGGGGGGAGGTGTCTCCTACAATGAGCAGTTCTTC. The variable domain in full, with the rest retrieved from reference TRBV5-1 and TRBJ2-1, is KAGVTQTPRYLIKTRGQQVTLSCSPISGHRSVSWYQQTPGQGLQFLFEYFSETQRNKGNFPGRFSGRQFSNSRSEMNVSTLELGDSALYLCASQGGGVSYNEQFFGPGTRLTVL.

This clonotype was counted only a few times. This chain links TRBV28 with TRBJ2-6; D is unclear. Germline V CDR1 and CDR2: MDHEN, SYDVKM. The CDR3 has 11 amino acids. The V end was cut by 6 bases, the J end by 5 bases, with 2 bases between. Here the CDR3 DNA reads TGTGCCAGCAGATGGGCCAACGTCCTGACTTTC. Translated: CASRWANVLTF.

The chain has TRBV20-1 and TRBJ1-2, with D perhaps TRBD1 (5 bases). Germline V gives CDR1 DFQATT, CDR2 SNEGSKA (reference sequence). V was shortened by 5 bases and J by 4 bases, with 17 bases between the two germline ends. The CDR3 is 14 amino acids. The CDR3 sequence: CSASPGGSGYGYTF. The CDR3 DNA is TGCAGTGCTTCCCCGGGGGGTTCAGGCTATGGCTACACCTTC.

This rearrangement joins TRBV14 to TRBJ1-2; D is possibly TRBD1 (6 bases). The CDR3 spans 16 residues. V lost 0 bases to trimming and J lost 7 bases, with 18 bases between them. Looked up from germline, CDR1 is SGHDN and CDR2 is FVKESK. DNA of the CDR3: TGTGCCAGCAGCCAAGATATAATACAGGGAGGAAGTGGCTACACCTTC. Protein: CASSQDIIQGGSGYTF. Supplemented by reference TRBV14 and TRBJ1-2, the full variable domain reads EAGVTQFPSHSVIEKGQTVTLRCDPISGHDNLYWYRRVMGKEIKFLLHFVKESKQDESGMPNNRFLAERTGGTYSTLKVQPAELEDSGVYFCASSQDIIQGGSGYTFGSGTRLTVV.

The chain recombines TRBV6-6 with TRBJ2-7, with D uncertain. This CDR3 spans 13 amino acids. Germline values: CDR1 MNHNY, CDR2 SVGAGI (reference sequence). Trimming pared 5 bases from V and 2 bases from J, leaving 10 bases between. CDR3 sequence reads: CASSDLQAYEQYF. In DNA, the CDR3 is TGTGCCAGCAGTGACCTCCAGGCCTACGAGCAGTACTTC.

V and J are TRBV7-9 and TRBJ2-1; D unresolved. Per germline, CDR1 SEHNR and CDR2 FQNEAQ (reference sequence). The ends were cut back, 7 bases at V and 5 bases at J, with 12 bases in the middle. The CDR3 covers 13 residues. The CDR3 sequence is CASIRLENNEQFF. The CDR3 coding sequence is TGTGCCAGCATACGATTAGAGAACAATGAGCAGTTCTTC.

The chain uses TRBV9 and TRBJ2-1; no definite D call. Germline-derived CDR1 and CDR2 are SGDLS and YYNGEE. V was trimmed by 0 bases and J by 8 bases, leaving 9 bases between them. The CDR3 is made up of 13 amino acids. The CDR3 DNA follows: TGTGCCAGCAGCGTAGATAACAGTGATGAGCAGTTCTTC. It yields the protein CASSVDNSDEQFF.

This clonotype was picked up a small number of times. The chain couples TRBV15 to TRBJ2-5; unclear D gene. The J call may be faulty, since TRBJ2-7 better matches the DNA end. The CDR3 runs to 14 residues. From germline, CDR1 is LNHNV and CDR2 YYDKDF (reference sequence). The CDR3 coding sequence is TGTGCCACCAGCAGAGGTAGAGAAACCTACGAGCAGTACTTC. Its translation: CATSRGRETYEQYF.

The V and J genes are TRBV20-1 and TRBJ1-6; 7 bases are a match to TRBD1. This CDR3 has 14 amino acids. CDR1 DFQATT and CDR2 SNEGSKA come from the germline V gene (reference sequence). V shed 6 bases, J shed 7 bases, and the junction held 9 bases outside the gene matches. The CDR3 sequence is CSARNTGANSPLHF. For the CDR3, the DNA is TGCAGTGCCAGAAACACAGGGGCCAATTCACCCCTCCACTTT.

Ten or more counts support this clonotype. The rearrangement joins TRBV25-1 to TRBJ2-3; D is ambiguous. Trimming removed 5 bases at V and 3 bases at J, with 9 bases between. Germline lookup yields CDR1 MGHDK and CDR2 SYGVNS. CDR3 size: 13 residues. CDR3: CASSRGATDTQYF. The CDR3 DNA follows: TGTGCCAGCAGTCGTGGAGCGACAGATACGCAGTATTTT.

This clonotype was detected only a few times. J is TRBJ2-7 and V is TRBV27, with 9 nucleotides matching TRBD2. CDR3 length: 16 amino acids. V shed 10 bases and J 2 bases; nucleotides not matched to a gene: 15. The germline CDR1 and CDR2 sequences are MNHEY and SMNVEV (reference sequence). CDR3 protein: CANGRASGDDTYEQYF. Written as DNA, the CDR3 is TGTGCCAACGGGCGGGCTAGCGGGGATGATACCTACGAGCAGTACTTC.

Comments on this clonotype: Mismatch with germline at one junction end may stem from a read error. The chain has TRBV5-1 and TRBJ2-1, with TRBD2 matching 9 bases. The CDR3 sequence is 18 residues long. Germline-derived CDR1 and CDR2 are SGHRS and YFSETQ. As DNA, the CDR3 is TGCGCCAACAGCTTGGTTGCTAGCGGGACGCTATCCTACAACGAGCAGTTCTTC. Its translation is CANSLVASGTLSYNEQFF.

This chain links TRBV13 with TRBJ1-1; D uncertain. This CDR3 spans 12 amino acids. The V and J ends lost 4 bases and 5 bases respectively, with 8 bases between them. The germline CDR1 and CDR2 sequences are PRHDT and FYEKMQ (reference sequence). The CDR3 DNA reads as TGTGCCAGCAGCTCGAGCTGGACTGAAGCTTTCTTT. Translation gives CASSSSWTEAFF.

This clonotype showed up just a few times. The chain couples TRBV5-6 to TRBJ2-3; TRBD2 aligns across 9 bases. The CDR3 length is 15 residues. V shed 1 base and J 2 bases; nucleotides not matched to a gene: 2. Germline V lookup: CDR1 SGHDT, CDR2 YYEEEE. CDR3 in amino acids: CASSLTSGFTDTQYF. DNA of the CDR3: TGTGCCAGCAGCTTGACTAGCGGGTTCACAGATACGCAGTATTTT. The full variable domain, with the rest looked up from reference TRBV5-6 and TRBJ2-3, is DAGVTQSPTHLIKTRGQQVTLRCSPKSGHDTVSWYQQALGQGPQFIFQYYEEEERQRGNFPDRFSGHQFPNYSSELNVNALLLGDSALYLCASSLTSGFTDTQYFGPGTRLTVL.

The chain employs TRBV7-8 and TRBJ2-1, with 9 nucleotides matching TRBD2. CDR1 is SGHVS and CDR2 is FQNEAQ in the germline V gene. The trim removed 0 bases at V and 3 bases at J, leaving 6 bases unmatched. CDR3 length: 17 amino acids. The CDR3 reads CASSLAAGGLRYNEQFF. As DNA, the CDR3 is TGTGCCAGCAGCTTAGCGGCGGGAGGGCTGCGCTACAATGAGCAGTTCTTC. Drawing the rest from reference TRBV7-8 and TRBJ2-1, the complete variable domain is GAGVSQSPRYKVAKRGQDVALRCDPISGHVSLFWYQQALGQGPEFLTYFQNEAQLDKSGLPSDRFFAERPEGSVSTLKIQRTQQEDSAVYLCASSLAAGGLRYNEQFFGPGTRLTVL.

The CDR3 DNA is TGTGCCAGCAGTATCTCCCAGGGCTCCTACGAGCAGTACTTC. This translates into CASSISQGSYEQYF. The chain couples TRBV6-5 to TRBJ2-7, with TRBD1 as a possible D gene (5 bases). Germline values: CDR1 MNHEY, CDR2 SVGAGI. The CDR3 runs 14 residues. V dropped 5 bases and J dropped 0 bases, with 11 bases sitting between them.

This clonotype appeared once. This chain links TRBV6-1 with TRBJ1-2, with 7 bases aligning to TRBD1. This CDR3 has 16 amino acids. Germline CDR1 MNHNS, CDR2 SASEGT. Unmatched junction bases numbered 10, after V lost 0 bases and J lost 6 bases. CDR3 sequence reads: CASSEAGQHRTDGYTF. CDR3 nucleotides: TGTGCCAGCAGTGAAGCGGGACAGCATAGGACGGATGGCTACACCTTC.

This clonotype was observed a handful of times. In nucleotides, the CDR3 is TGTGCCAGCAGCCAAGATCTGGCAGGGACTAATGAAAAACTGTTTTTT. Its translation: CASSQDLAGTNEKLFF. The chain combines TRBV3-1 with TRBJ1-4, with D perhaps matching TRBD1 (5 bases). The CDR3 spans 16 residues. Trimming removed 0 bases at V and 2 bases at J, with 10 bases between. In germline, CDR1 is LGHDT, CDR2 YNNKEL (reference sequence). The variable domain in full, completed from reference TRBV3-1 and TRBJ1-4, reads DTAVSQTPKYLVTQMGNDKSIKCEQNLGHDTMYWYKQDSKKFLKIMFSYNNKELIINETVPNRFSPKSPDKAHLNLHINSLELGDSAVYFCASSQDLAGTNEKLFFGSGTQLSVL.

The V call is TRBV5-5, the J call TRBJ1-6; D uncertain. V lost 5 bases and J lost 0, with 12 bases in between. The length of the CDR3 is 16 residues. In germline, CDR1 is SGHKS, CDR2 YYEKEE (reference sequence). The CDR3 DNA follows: TGTGCCAGCAGTTCCCACTCCCGCTCCTATAATTCACCCCTCCACTTT. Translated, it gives CASSSHSRSYNSPLHF.

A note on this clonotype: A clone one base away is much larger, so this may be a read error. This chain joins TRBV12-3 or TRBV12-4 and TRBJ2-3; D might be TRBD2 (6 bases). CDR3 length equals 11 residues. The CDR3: CASAEGDMQYF. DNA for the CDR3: TGTGCCAGCGCGGAGGGAGATATGCAGTATTTT.

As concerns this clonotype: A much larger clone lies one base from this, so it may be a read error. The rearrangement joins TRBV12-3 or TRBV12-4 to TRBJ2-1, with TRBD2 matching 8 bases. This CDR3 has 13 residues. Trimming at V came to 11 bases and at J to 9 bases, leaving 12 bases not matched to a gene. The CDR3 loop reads CAGMLTSASEQFF. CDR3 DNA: TGTGCCGGCATGCTGACTAGCGCTAGTGAGCAGTTCTTC.

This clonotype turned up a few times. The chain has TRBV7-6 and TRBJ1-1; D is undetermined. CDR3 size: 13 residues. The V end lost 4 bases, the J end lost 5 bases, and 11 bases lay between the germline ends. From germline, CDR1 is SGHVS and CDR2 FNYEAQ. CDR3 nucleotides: TGTGCCAGCAGCTCAGGCCCCCGGACTGAAGCTTTCTTT. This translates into CASSSGPRTEAFF.